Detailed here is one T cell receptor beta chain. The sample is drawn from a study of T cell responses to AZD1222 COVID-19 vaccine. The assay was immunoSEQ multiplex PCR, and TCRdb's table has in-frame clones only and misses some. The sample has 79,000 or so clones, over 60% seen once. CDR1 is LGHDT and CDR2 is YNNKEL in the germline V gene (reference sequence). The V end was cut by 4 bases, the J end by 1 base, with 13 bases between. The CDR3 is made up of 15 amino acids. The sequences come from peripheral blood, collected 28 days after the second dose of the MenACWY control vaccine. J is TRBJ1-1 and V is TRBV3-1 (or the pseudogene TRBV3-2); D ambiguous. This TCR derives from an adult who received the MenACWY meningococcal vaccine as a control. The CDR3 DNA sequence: TGTGCCAGCAGCCTCGATGGACGGTCGAACACTGAAGCTTTCTTT. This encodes CASSLDGRSNTEAFF.